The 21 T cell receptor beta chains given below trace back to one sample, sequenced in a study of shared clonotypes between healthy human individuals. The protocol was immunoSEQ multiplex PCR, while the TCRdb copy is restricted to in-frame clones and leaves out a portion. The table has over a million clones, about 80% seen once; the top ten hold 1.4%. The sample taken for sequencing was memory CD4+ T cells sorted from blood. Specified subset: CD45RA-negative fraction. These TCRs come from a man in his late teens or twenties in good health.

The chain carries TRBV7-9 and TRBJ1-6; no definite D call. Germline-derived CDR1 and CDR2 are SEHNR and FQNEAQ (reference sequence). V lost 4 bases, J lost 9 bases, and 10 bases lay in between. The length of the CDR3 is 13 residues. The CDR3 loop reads CASSSQMGSPLHF. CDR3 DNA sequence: TGTGCCAGCAGCTCTCAGATGGGTTCACCCCTCCACTTT. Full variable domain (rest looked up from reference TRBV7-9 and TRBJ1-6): DTGVSQNPRHKITKRGQNVTFRCDPISEHNRLYWYRQTLGQGPEFLTYFQNEAQLEKSRLLSDRFSAERPKGSFSTLEIQRTEQGDSAMYLCASSSQMGSPLHFGNGTRLTVT.

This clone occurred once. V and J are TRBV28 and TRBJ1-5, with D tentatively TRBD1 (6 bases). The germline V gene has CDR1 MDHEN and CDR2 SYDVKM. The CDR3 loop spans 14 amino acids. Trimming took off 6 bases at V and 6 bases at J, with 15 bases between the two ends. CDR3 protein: CASSREVGAQPQHF. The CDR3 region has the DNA TGTGCCAGCAGCCGAGAAGTGGGGGCTCAGCCCCAGCATTTT.

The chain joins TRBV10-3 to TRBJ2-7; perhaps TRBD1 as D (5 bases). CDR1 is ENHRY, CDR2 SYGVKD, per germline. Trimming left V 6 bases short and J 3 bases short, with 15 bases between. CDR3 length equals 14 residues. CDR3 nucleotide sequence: TGTGCCATCAGAGGTGATAGGGGCAACTACGAGCAGTACTTC. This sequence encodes CAIRGDRGNYEQYF.

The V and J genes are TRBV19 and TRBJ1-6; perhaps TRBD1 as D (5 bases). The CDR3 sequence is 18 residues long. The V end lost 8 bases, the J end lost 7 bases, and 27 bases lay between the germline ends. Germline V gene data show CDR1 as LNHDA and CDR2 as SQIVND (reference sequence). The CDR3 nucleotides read TGTGCCAGTCCTAAAGGGTATCTCCGGCAGGGTCACAATTCACCCCTCCACTTT. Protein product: CASPKGYLRQGHNSPLHF.

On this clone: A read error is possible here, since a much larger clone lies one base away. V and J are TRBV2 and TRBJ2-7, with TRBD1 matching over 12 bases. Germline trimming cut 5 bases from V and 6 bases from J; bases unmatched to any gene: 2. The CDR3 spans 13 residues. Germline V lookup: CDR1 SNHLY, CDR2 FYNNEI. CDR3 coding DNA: TGTGCCAGCAGTCGGGACAGGGGGCTCGAGCAGTACTTC. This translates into CASSRDRGLEQYF.

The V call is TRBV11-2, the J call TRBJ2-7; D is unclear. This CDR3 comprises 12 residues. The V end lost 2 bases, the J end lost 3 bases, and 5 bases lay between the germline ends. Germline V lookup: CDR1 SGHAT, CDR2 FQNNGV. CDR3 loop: CASSLNVYEQYF. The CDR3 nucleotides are TGTGCCAGCAGCTTAAATGTCTACGAGCAGTACTTC.

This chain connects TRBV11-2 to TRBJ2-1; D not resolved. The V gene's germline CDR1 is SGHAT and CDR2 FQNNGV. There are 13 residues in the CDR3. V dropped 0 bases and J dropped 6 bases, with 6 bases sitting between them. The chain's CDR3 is CASSLDRSNEQFF. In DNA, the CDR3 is TGTGCCAGCAGCTTAGATCGGTCCAATGAGCAGTTCTTC.

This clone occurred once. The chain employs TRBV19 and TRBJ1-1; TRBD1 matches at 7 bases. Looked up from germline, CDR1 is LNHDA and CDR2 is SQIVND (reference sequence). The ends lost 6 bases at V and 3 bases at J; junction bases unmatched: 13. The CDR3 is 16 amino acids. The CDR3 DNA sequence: TGTGCCAGTAGCACCCCCAACAGGGGACGGGACACTGAAGCTTTCTTT. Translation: CASSTPNRGRDTEAFF.

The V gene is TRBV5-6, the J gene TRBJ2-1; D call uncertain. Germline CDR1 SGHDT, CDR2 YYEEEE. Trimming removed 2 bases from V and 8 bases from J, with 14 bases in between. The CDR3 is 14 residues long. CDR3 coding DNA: TGTGCCAGCAGCTTTCCACTGTATGGCGATGAGCAGTTCTTC. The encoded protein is CASSFPLYGDEQFF.

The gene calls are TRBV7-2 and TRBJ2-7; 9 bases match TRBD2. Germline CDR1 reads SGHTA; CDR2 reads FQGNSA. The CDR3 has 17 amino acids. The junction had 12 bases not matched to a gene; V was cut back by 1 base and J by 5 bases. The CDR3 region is CASSLGKASGKVHEQYF. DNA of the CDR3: TGTGCCAGCAGCTTAGGAAAGGCTAGCGGGAAGGTCCACGAGCAGTACTTC. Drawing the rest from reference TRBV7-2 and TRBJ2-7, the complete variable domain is GAGVSQSPSNKVTEKGKDVELRCDPISGHTALYWYRQSLGQGLEFLIYFQGNSAPDKSGLPSDRFSAERTGGSVSTLTIQRTQQEDSAVYLCASSLGKASGKVHEQYFGPGTRLTVT.

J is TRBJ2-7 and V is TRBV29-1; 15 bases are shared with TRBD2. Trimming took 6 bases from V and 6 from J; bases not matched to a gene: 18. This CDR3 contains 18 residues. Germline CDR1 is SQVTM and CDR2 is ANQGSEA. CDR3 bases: TGCAGCGTCGGTGGGACTAGCGGGGGGACTCCCCTTTCGGGCGAGCAGTACTTC. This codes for CSVGGTSGGTPLSGEQYF.

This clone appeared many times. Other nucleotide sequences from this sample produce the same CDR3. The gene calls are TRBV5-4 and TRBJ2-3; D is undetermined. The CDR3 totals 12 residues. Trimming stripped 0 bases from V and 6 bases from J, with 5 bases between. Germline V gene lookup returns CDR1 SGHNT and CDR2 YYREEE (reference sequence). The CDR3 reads CASSLVGDTQYF. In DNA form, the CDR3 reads TGTGCCAGCAGCTTGGTAGGGGATACGCAGTATTTT.

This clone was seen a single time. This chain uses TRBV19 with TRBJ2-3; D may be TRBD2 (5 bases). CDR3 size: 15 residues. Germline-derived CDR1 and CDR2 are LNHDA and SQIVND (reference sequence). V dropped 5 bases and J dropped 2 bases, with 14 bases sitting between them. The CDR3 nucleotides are TGTGCCAGTAGTCCCTCGACCGGGAACACAGATACGCAGTATTTT. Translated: CASSPSTGNTDTQYF.

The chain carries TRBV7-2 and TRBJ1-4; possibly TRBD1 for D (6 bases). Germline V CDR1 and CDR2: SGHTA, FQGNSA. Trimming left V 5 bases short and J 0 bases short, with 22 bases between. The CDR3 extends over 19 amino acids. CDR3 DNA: TGTGCCAGCAGCACCCAACCTTTGCGGGACACCGCAACTAATGAAAAACTGTTTTTT. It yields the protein CASSTQPLRDTATNEKLFF.

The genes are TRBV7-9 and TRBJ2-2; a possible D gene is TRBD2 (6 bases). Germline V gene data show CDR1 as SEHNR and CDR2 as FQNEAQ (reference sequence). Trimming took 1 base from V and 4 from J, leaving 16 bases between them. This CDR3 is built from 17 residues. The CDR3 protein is CASSLVAAAWSTGELFF. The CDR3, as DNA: TGTGCCAGCAGCTTAGTAGCGGCGGCATGGAGCACCGGGGAGCTGTTTTTT.

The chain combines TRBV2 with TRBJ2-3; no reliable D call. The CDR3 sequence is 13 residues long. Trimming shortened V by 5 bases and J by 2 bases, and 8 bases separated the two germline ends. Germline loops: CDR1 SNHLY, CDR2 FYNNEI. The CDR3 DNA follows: TGTGCCAGCAGTACTGAACACACAGATACGCAGTATTTT. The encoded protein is CASSTEHTDTQYF.

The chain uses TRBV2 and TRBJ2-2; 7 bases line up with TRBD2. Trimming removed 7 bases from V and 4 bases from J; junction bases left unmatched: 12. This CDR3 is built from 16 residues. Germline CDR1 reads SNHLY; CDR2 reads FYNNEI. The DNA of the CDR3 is TGTGCCAGCACCCGAAGCCAGCGGGGAGTCACCGGGGAGCTGTTTTTT. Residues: CASTRSQRGVTGELFF.

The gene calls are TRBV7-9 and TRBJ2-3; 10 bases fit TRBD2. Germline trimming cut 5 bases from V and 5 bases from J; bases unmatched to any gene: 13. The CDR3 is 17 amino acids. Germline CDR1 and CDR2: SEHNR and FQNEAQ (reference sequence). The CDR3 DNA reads TGTGCCAGCAGCCCAGAGTCCAGCGGGGGGGCGAGAGATACGCAGTATTTT. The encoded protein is CASSPESSGGARDTQYF.

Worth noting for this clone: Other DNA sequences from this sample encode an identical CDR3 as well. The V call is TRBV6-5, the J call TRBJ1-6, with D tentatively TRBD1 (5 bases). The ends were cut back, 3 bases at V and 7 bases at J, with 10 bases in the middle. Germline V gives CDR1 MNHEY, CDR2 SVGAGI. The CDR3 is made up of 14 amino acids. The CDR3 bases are TGTGCCAGCAGTTATCAGGGAAAGAATTCACCCCTCCACTTT. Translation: CASSYQGKNSPLHF.

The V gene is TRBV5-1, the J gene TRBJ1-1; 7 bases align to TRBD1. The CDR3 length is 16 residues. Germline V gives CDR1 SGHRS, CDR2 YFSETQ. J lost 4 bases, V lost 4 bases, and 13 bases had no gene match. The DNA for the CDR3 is TGCGCCAGCAGCCTAGGGGCAGGGGGAAAGGGCACTGAAGCTTTCTTT. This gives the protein CASSLGAGGKGTEAFF. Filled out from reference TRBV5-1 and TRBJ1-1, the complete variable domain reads KAGVTQTPRYLIKTRGQQVTLSCSPISGHRSVSWYQQTPGQGLQFLFEYFSETQRNKGNFPGRFSGRQFSNSRSEMNVSTLELGDSALYLCASSLGAGGKGTEAFFGQGTRLTVV.

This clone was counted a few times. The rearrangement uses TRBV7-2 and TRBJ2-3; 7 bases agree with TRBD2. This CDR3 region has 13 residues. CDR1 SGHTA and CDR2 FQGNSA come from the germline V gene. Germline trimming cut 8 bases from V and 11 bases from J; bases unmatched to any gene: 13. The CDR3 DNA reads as TGTGCCAGCGCTATAAACCGGGACTATGTGCAGTATTTT. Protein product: CASAINRDYVQYF.